This entry features one T cell receptor beta chain sequence. Its antigen is currently unknown. These data belong to a study of T cell responses to AZD1222 COVID-19 vaccine. Study-level points and caveats: Donors in the cohort were predominantly white British and more often female, and clonal diversity was possibly underestimated.

CDR1 is MNHEY, CDR2 SVGAGI, per germline. V gave up 4 bases and J gave up 4 bases, with 7 bases separating them. The CDR3 loop spans 12 amino acids. Data came from immunoSEQ multiplex PCR; TCRdb stores just in-frame clones and leaves some out. The data hold over 150,000 clones, with around nine tenths observed a single time. The V and J genes are TRBV6-5 and TRBJ1-2; no reliable D call. The receptor was derived from an adult in good health. Specimen: peripheral blood, collected on day 0 of AZD1222 vaccination. CDR3 DNA sequence: TGTGCCAGCAGTTTTAGCGGCTATGGCTACACCTTC. It yields the protein CASSFSGYGYTF.